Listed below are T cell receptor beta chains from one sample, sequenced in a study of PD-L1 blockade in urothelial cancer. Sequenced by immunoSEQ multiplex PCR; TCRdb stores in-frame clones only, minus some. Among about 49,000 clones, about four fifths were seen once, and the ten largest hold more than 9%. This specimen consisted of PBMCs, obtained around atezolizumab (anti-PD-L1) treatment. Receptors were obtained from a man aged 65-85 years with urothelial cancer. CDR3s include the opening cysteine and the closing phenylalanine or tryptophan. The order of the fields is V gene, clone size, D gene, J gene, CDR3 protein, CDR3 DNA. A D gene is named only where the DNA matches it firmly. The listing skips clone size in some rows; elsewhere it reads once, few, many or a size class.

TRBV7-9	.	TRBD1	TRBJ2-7	CASSLTGFLHEQYF	TGTGCCAGCAGCTTGACAGGGTTTTTACACGAGCAGTACTTC
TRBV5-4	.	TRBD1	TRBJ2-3	CASSLSPGTGGTDTQYF	TGTGCCAGCAGCTTGAGTCCCGGGACAGGGGGCACAGATACGCAGTATTTT
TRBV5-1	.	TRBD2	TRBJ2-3	CASSSGGRATDTQYF	TGCGCCAGCAGCTCTGGGGGGAGGGCCACGGATACGCAGTATTTT
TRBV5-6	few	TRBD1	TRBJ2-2	CASSTGTGVSGELFF	TGTGCCAGCAGCACCGGGACAGGGGTGTCCGGGGAGCTGTTTTTT
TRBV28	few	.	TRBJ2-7	CATTGGLISSYEQYF	TGTGCCACCACGGGTGGGTTGATTTCTTCCTACGAGCAGTACTTC
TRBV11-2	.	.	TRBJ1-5	CASSLGVGESQPQHF	TGTGCCAGCAGCTTAGGGGTAGGGGAAAGTCAGCCCCAGCATTTT
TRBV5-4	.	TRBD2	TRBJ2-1	CASSKTSGRDEQFF	TGTGCCAGCAGCAAGACTAGCGGGAGGGATGAGCAGTTCTTC
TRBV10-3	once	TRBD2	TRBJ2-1	CAIISTSGRGNEQFF	TGTGCCATCATCTCCACTAGCGGGAGAGGTAATGAGCAGTTCTTC
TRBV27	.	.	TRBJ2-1	CASSLAGGGTEQFF	TGTGCCAGCAGTTTGGCCGGGGGAGGCACTGAGCAGTTCTTC
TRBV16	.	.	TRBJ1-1	CASSQIRGNTEAFF	TGTGCCAGCAGCCAAATTCGAGGTAACACTGAAGCTTTCTTT
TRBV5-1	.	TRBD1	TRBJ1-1	CASSLANGQVDEAFF	TGCGCCAGCAGCTTGGCCAATGGACAGGTTGATGAAGCTTTCTTT
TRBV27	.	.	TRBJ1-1	CASLAPGNPNTEAFF	TGTGCCAGCCTCGCACCCGGGAATCCGAACACTGAAGCTTTCTTT